This TCR beta chain is from a study of shared clonotypes between healthy human individuals. Profiled with immunoSEQ multiplex PCR; TCRdb holds only in-frame clones, not every one. The sample yields 600,000 to 750,000 clones, over 60% seen once. There are 15 residues in the CDR3. V gave up 5 bases and J gave up 1 base; unmatched junction bases: 3. Per germline, CDR1 SGHAT and CDR2 FQNNGV. This chain uses TRBV11-2 with TRBJ2-2; 8 bases are shared with TRBD1. The sequenced sample was memory CD4+ T cells sorted from blood. Subset described: CD45RA-negative fraction. This receptor was obtained from a woman aged 30 to 39 in good health. CDR3 nucleotides: TGTGCCAGCAGCCTCGGACAGGGGAACACCGGGGAGCTGTTTTTT. Translated, it gives CASSLGQGNTGELFF.